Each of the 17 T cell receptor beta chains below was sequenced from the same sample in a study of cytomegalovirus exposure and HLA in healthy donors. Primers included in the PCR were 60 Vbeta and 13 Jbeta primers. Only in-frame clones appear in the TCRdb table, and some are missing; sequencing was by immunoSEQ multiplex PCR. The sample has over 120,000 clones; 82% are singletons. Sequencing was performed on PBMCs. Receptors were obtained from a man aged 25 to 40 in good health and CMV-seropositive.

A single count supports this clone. The CDR3 here is CASSLRLVTDTQYF. The CDR3 DNA is TGTGCCAGTAGTCTGAGGTTGGTAACAGATACGCAGTATTTT. The V gene is TRBV19, the J gene TRBJ2-3; no definite D call. The length of the CDR3 is 14 residues. CDR1 LNHDA and CDR2 SQIVND come from the germline V gene (reference sequence). Trimming left V 5 bases short and J 3 bases short, with 12 bases between.

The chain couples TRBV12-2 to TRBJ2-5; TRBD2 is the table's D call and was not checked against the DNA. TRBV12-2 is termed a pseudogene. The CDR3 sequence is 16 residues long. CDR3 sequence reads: CASRFQTSEGQETQYF. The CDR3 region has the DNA TGTGCAAGTCGCTTCCAGACTAGCGAGGGGCAAGAGACCCAGTACTTC.

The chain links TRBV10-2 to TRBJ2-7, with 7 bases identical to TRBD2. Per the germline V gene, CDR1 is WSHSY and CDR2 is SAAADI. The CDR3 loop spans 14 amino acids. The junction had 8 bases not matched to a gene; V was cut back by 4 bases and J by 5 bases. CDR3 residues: CASSVGSGSNEQYF. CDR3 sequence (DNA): TGCGCCAGCAGTGTGGGTAGCGGGTCCAACGAGCAGTACTTC.

CDR3 loop: CASSPTRASGRNEQYF. The CDR3 nucleotides read TGTGCCAGCAGCCCTACCAGGGCTAGCGGGAGGAACGAGCAGTACTTC. The chain recombines TRBV28 with TRBJ2-7, with TRBD2 identical over 11 bases. V shed 6 bases and J 5 bases; nucleotides not matched to a gene: 12. This CDR3 is built from 16 residues. In germline, CDR1 is MDHEN, CDR2 SYDVKM.

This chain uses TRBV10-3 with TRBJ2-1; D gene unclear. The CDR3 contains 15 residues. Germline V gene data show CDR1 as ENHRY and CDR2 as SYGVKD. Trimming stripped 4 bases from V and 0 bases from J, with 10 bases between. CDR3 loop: CAISAAESSYNEQFF. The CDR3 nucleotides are TGTGCCATCAGTGCGGCGGAGAGCTCCTACAATGAGCAGTTCTTC.

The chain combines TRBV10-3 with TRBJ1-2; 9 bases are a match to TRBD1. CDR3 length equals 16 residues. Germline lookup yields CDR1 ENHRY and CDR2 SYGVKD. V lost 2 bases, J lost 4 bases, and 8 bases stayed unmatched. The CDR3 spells CAISEPPGQGVYGYTF. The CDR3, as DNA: TGTGCCATCAGTGAGCCCCCGGGACAGGGTGTCTATGGCTACACCTTC.

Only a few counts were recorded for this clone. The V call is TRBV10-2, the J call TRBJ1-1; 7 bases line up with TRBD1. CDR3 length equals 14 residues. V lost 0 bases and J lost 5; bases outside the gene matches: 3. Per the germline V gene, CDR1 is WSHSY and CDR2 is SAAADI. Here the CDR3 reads CASSESTGATEAFF. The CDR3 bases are TGCGCCAGCAGTGAGTCCACAGGGGCGACTGAAGCTTTCTTT.

CDR3 bases: TGTGCCAGCAGCTTAGCGCCTAGCGGGAGCCACGAGCAGTACTTC. Translated, it gives CASSLAPSGSHEQYF. The J gene is TRBJ2-7, the V gene TRBV11-1; 10 nucleotides line up with TRBD2. Germline CDR1 and CDR2: SGHAT and FQDESV (reference sequence). The junction had 4 bases not matched to a gene; V was cut back by 0 bases and J by 5 bases. The CDR3 spans 15 residues.

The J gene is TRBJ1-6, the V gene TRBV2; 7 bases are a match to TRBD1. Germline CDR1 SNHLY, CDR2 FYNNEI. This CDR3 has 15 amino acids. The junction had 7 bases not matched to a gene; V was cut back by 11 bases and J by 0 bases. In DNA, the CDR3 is TGTGCCGGGAAACAGGGGAGCTCCTATAATTCACCCCTCCACTTT. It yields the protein CAGKQGSSYNSPLHF.

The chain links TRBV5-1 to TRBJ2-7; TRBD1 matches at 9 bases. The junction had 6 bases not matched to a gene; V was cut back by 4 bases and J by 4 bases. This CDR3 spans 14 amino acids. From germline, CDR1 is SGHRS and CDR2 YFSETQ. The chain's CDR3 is CASSPRDRVYEQYF. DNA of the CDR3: TGCGCCAGCAGCCCCCGGGACAGGGTATACGAGCAGTACTTC.

The CDR3 bases are TGTGCCTCAATGGGCCTTTTTGGCTACACCTTC. Amino acids: CASMGLFGYTF. V is TRBV30 and J is TRBJ1-2, with D unresolved. Germline CDR1 GTSNPN, CDR2 SVGIG (reference sequence). V was shortened by 7 bases and J by 7 bases, with 13 bases between the two germline ends. CDR3 size: 11 residues.

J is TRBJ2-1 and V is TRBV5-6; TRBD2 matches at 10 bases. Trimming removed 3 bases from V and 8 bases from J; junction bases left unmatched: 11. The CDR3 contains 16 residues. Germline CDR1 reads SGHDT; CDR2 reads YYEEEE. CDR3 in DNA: TGTGCCAGCAGCTCAAGACCGGGACTAGCGAGCCATGAGCAGTTCTTC. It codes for CASSSRPGLASHEQFF.

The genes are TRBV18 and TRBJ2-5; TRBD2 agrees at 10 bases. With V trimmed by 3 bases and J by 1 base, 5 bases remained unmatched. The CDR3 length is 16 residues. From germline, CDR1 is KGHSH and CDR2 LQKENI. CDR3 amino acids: CASSPGTSGVQETQYF. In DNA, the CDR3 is TGTGCCAGCTCACCCGGCACTAGCGGGGTCCAAGAGACCCAGTACTTC.

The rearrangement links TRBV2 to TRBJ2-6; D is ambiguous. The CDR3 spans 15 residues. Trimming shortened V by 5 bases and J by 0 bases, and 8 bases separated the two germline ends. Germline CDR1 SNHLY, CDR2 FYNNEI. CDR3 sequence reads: CASSSPISGANVLTF. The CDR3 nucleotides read TGTGCCAGCAGTTCCCCTATCTCTGGGGCCAACGTCCTGACTTTC.

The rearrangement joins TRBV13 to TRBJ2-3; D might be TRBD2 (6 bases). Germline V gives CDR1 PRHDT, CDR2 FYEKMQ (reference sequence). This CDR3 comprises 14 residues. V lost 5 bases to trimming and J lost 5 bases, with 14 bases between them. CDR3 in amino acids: CASSDRTNVDTQYF. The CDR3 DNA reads TGTGCCAGCAGCGATCGGACTAATGTAGATACGCAGTATTTT.

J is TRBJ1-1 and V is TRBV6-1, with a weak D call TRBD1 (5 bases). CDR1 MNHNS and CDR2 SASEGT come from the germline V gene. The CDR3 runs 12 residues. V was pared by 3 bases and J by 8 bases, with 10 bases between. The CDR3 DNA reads TGTGCCAGCAGTGACGACAGTCCCGAAGCTTTCTTT. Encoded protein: CASSDDSPEAFF.

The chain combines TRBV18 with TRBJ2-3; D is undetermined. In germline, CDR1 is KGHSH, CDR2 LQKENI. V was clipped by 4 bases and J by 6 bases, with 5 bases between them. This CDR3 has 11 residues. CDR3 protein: CASSRADTQYF. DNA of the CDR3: TGTGCCAGCTCACGGGCGGATACGCAGTATTTT.